This T cell receptor (beta chain) was sequenced during a study of T cell responses to AZD1222 COVID-19 vaccine. The study's findings and limits: Only after the peak T cell response were repertoires sampled. Donors in the cohort were predominantly white British and more often female, and clonal diversity was possibly underestimated. Only six people who got AZD1222 tested seropositive at baseline.

About this clone: What it recognizes is unknown.

Measured with immunoSEQ multiplex PCR; TCRdb has only the in-frame clones, and not every one. The sample holds roughly 140,000 clones, around 87% seen once. The input for sequencing was peripheral blood, taken on day 0 of AZD1222 vaccination. This TCR was recovered from an adult in good health.

CDR3 nucleotides: TGTGCCTGGAGTGTACTAGCGGCCCTCTACAATGAGCAGTTCTTC. Amino acid sequence: CAWSVLAALYNEQFF. The V gene is TRBV30, the J gene TRBJ2-1, with 8 bases lining up with TRBD2. Germline V CDR1 and CDR2: GTSNPN, SVGIG (reference sequence). The CDR3 runs to 15 residues. The J segment lost 3 bases and the V segment lost 0 bases, leaving 4 bases of the junction unmatched. The whole variable domain, filled in from reference TRBV30 and TRBJ2-1, reads SQTIHQWPATLVQPVGSPLSLECTVEGTSNPNLYWYRQAAGRGLQLLFYSVGIGQISSEVPQNLSASRPQDRQFILSSKKLLLSDSGFYLCAWSVLAALYNEQFFGPGTRLTVL.